The clone carrying this T cell receptor beta chain was detected ten times or more. Its antigen is not known. This sample stems from a study of post-analysis software for immune sequencing data. Unique molecular identifiers tagged the TCR beta cDNA libraries. TCRdb re-analysed the PCR reads in MiXCR, keeping a single row per CDR3 protein. Among some 700,000 distinct CDR3 sequences listed, approximately 59% were seen once. Germline CDR1 DFQATT, CDR2 SNEGSKA (reference sequence). The CDR3 runs to 14 residues. The germline V and J ends were trimmed by 6 bases and 1 base, with 16 bases remaining between them. Study outcomes and limitations: In patients, TRBV5-6, TRBV5-1 and TRBV20-1 belonged to roughly 5 TRBV segments found more frequently than in controls.

The chain joins TRBV20-1 to TRBJ2-7; D may correspond to TRBD1 or TRBD2 (5 bases each). The receptor comes from a girl between 2 and 10 years old with multiple sclerosis. Material: blood. The CDR3 region has the DNA TGCAGTGCCAGGCCTGGGGGAGATTCCTACGAGCAGTACTTC. This encodes CSARPGGDSYEQYF.